The 2 T cell receptor beta chains listed next were all sequenced from one sample in a study of OX40 agonist ivuxolimab in advanced cancers. Repertoires were generated with immunoSEQ multiplex PCR, while TCRdb's copy carries only in-frame clones and drops some. Of about 68,000 clones listed, roughly 80% are singletons. The sample consisted of CD4+ or CD8+ T cells sorted from blood, taken in a trial of the OX40 agonist ivuxolimab. The receptors come from an adult with an advanced solid tumor such as melanoma, head and neck, liver or kidney cancer.

This clone was recorded once. V and J are TRBV28 and TRBJ2-5; D gene ambiguous. The DNA end favors TRBJ2-7, so the J call may be wrong. Germline lookup yields CDR1 MDHEN and CDR2 SYDVKM. The CDR3 extends over 14 amino acids. The DNA for the CDR3 is TGTGCCAGCAGTCGTCGTAAGGGCGCCTACGAGCAGTACTTC. Protein sequence: CASSRRKGAYEQYF.

The V call is TRBV5-4, the J call TRBJ1-2; 7 bases are shared with TRBD1. This CDR3 has 15 amino acids. With 0 bases clipped from V and 1 base from J, the junction kept 3 bases outside the gene matches. From germline, CDR1 is SGHNT and CDR2 YYREEE (reference sequence). The CDR3 sequence: CASSLGQGINYGYTF. Written as DNA, the CDR3 is TGTGCCAGCAGCTTGGGACAGGGAATTAACTATGGCTACACCTTC.